Below, one T cell receptor beta chain is given with its context. This record belongs to a study of CD8 T cells in Susac syndrome. RNA, at about 0.45 to 1 ug, was reverse transcribed with random hexamers. TCRdb analysed the immunoSEQ multiplex PCR reads with MiXCR anew, one entry per CDR3 protein. The sample has about 130,000 distinct CDR3 sequences; 91% are singletons. The CDR3 has 11 residues. V lost 5 bases, J lost 8 bases, and 9 bases lay in between. Germline lookup yields CDR1 SEHNR and CDR2 FQNEAQ (reference sequence). The material sequenced was CD8+ T cells from PBMCs. This sequence originates from a human donor with multiple sclerosis. This chain connects TRBV7-9 to TRBJ1-1; D remains ambiguous. The CDR3 sequence is CASSKAAEAFF. As DNA, the CDR3 is TGTGCCAGCAGCAAGGCAGCCGAAGCTTTCTTT.